The rows below give T cell receptor beta chains drawn from one sample of a study of shared clonotypes between healthy human individuals. Repertoires were generated with immunoSEQ multiplex PCR, while TCRdb's copy carries only in-frame clones and drops some. The sample contains approximately 2,300,000 clones, around 93% of which appear only once. The sample taken for sequencing was naive CD4+ T cells from PBMCs. The receptors derive from a man aged 18 to 29 in good health. Some clones in this sample may be carry-over from other donors' samples. Each CDR3 is given with its conserved first and last residue. A D gene is named only where the DNA matches it firmly. Clone sizes are given selectively: once, few, many, or a class where the clone is expanded.

-,few,TRBJ1-1,TRBV25-1,CASSDFTGLVAEAFF,TGTGCCAGCAGTGATTTTACAGGGTTGGTCGCTGAAGCTTTCTTT
TRBD2,once,TRBJ2-1,TRBV5-1,CASSYGTSGIVVYNEQFF,TGCGCCAGCAGCTACGGAACTAGCGGGATTGTGGTCTACAATGAGCAGTTCTTC
TRBD1,-,TRBJ1-3,TRBV28,CATTPGGYSGNTIYF,TGTGCCACAACCCCAGGGGGCTACTCTGGAAACACCATATATTTT
-,-,TRBJ2-7,TRBV27,CASGGWDNEQYF,TGTGCCAGCGGGGGTTGGGATAACGAGCAGTACTTC
TRBD1,-,TRBJ1-1,TRBV6-1,CAARTGALTEAFF,TGTGCCGCTAGGACAGGGGCCCTAACTGAAGCTTTCTTT
-,-,TRBJ2-4,TRBV5-6,CASSLNYGTGGIQYF,TGTGCCAGCAGCCTGAATTACGGGACGGGCGGCATTCAGTACTTC
-,-,TRBJ1-1,TRBV10-3,CAISEMGKKPMNTEAFF,TGTGCCATCAGTGAAATGGGCAAGAAACCGATGAACACTGAAGCTTTCTTT
-,-,TRBJ2-7,TRBV7-2,CASSLALGGSYEQYF,TGTGCCAGCAGCTTAGCGCTTGGAGGATCCTACGAGCAGTACTTC
-,-,TRBJ2-2,TRBV20-1,CSPKRPGELFF,TGCAGTCCAAAGAGGCCCGGGGAGCTGTTTTTT
-,few,TRBJ1-5,TRBV19,CASSEGGNQPQHF,TGTGCCAGTAGTGAGGGGGGCAATCAGCCCCAGCATTTT
-,once,TRBJ2-2,TRBV27,CASSEFGELFF,TGTGCCAGCAGCGAATTCGGGGAGCTGTTTTTT
TRBD1,-,TRBJ2-1,TRBV5-5,CASSYLAGTEYNEQFF,TGTGCCAGCAGCTACCTCGCCGGGACAGAGTACAATGAGCAGTTCTTC
-,-,TRBJ1-5,TRBV10-3,CAISWDSNQPQHF,TGTGCCATCAGTTGGGACAGCAATCAGCCCCAGCATTTT
-,few,TRBJ1-1,TRBV5-1,CASSLGDDRNMNTEAFF,TGCGCCAGCAGCTTGGGGGACGACAGGAACATGAACACTGAAGCTTTCTTT
-,-,TRBJ1-2,TRBV5-6,CASSLTRVGYTF,TGTGCCAGCAGCTTGACCAGGGTTGGCTACACCTTC
-,-,TRBJ2-1,TRBV21-1,CASSKGEGSDYNEQFF,TGTGCCAGCAGCAAAGGGGAGGGGTCGGACTACAATGAGCAGTTCTTC
-,few,TRBJ1-2,TRBV28,CASSSLSPYGYTF,TGTGCCAGCAGTTCCCTTAGTCCCTATGGCTACACCTTC
TRBD1,-,TRBJ1-1,TRBV9,CASSLSGQGQEAFF,TGTGCCAGCAGCCTGTCGGGACAGGGACAAGAAGCTTTCTTT
-,-,TRBJ1-5,TRBV5-8,CASSLVRRVGSNQPQHF,TGTGCCAGCAGCTTGGTCAGGCGCGTCGGCAGCAATCAGCCCCAGCATTTT
TRBD2,once,TRBJ2-7,TRBV5-4,CASTTTGGEPPYEQYF,TGTGCCAGCACCACCACGGGGGGGGAGCCACCCTACGAGCAGTACTTC
-,-,TRBJ2-1,TRBV5-4,CASRAFFLNNEQFF,TGTGCCAGCAGGGCGTTTTTTCTAAACAATGAGCAGTTCTTC
-,-,TRBJ2-3,TRBV2,CASSVGGRTDTQYF,TGTGCCAGCAGTGTAGGGGGTCGGACAGATACGCAGTATTTT
-,-,TRBJ1-2,TRBV10-2,CASSEGPSDYGYTF,TGCGCCAGCAGTGAAGGGCCCAGCGACTATGGCTACACCTTC
TRBD2,-,TRBJ2-3,TRBV29-1,CSVGLAGITDTQYF,TGCAGCGTTGGGCTAGCGGGGATCACAGATACGCAGTATTTT
-,-,TRBJ1-1,TRBV28,CASSFRQGSDTEAFF,TGTGCCAGCAGTTTTCGGCAGGGGTCGGACACTGAAGCTTTCTTT
TRBD1,-,TRBJ1-2,TRBV6-4,CASSAGQGGYGYTF,TGTGCCAGCAGTGCCGGACAGGGAGGCTATGGCTACACCTTC
-,-,TRBJ2-2,TRBV7-6,CASSPRQAGPGELFF,TGTGCCAGCAGCCCAAGACAGGCGGGCCCCGGGGAGCTGTTTTTT